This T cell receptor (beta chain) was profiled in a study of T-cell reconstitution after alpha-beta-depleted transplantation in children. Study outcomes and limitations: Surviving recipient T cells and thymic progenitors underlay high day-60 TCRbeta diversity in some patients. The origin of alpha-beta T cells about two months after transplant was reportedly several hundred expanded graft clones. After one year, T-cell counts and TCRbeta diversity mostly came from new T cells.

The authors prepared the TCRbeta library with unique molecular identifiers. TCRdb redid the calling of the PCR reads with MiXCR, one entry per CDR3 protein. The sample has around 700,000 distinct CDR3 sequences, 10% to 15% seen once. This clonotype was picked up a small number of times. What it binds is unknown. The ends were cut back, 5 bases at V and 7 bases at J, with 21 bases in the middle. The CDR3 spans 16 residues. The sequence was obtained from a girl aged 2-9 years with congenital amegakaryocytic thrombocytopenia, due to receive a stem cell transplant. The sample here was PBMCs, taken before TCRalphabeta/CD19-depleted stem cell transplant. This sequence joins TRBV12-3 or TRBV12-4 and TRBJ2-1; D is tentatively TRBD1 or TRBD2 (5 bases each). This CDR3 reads CASSPSSGPLVNEQFF. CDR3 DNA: TGTGCCAGCAGTCCGAGCTCGGGACCGTTGGTAAATGAGCAGTTCTTC.